Below are 28 T cell receptor beta chains sequenced from a single sample in a study of blood T cell repertoires in COVID-19. Generated by immunoSEQ multiplex PCR, the TCRdb table keeps only in-frame clones and is missing some. This table holds a few hundred thousand clones, around 80% found once. The sample consisted of peripheral blood. These receptors originate from a woman over 75 with active or convalescent COVID-19.

Here the CDR3 reads CASSLLPRGSYEQYF. The CDR3 DNA reads TGTGCCAGCAGTTTATTGCCCAGAGGATCCTACGAGCAGTACTTC. The chain uses TRBV27 and TRBJ2-7, with D uncertain. With 1 base removed from V and 1 base from J, the gap between germline ends came to 11 bases. Germline V CDR1 and CDR2: MNHEY, SMNVEV (reference sequence). CDR3 length: 15 residues.

The chain uses TRBV7-9 and TRBJ1-1; D is unclear. The CDR3 extends over 14 amino acids. The V gene's germline CDR1 is SEHNR and CDR2 FQNEAQ (reference sequence). Trimming took 6 bases from V and 5 from J, leaving 16 bases between them. CDR3 protein: CASRPRGVGTEAFF. CDR3 in DNA: TGTGCCAGCAGGCCCCGGGGTGTGGGGACTGAAGCTTTCTTT. The entire variable domain, with the rest obtained from reference TRBV7-9 and TRBJ1-1, is as follows: DTGVSQNPRHKITKRGQNVTFRCDPISEHNRLYWYRQTLGQGPEFLTYFQNEAQLEKSRLLSDRFSAERPKGSFSTLEIQRTEQGDSAMYLCASRPRGVGTEAFFGQGTRLTVV.

V is TRBV6-2 or TRBV6-3 and J is TRBJ2-1; TRBD2 agrees at 7 bases. V lost 0 bases and J lost 2; bases outside the gene matches: 10. Germline V gives CDR1 MNHEY, CDR2 SVGEGT. There are 18 residues in the CDR3. The CDR3 reads CASSYSRLLAETYNEQFF. Written as DNA, the CDR3 is TGTGCCAGCAGTTACTCGAGGCTCCTAGCGGAGACCTACAATGAGCAGTTCTTC.

This clone was recorded only once. The CDR3 loop reads CASSFSAQETQYF. CDR3 coding DNA: TGTGCCAGCAGCTTTAGCGCCCAAGAGACCCAGTACTTC. The chain uses TRBV7-2 and TRBJ2-5, with D tentatively TRBD2 (5 bases). Germline V CDR1 and CDR2: SGHTA, FQGNSA. The CDR3 extends over 13 amino acids. V lost 3 bases, J lost 1 base, and 6 bases lay in between.

CDR3 protein: CASSYQAGGSTDTQYF. CDR3 coding DNA: TGTGCCAGCAGTTACCAAGCGGGAGGGAGCACAGATACGCAGTATTTT. The genes are TRBV6-6 and TRBJ2-3, with 10 positions matching TRBD2. This CDR3 has 16 amino acids. J gave up 0 bases and V 2 bases, and 2 bases lay outside the gene matches. Germline assignment: CDR1 MNHNY and CDR2 SVGAGI (reference sequence).

The gene calls are TRBV29-1 and TRBJ2-7, with D possibly matching TRBD1 (6 bases). In germline, CDR1 is SQVTM, CDR2 ANQGSEA. The CDR3 consists of 14 residues. V lost 1 base and J 7 bases, leaving 17 bases between the germline ends. In DNA, the CDR3 is TGCAGCGTTGAAGGATGGGGGCCGATAGGGGAGCAGTACTTC. It encodes CSVEGWGPIGEQYF.

Note on this clone: The sample contains more than one DNA sequence encoding this CDR3. The chain uses TRBV28 and TRBJ2-3; TRBD1 is a possible D gene (8 bases). Per the germline V gene, CDR1 is MDHEN and CDR2 is SYDVKM. This CDR3 has 15 residues. V lost 6 bases and J lost 3, with 16 bases in between. The CDR3 reads CASSTTGGGTDTQYF. For the CDR3, the DNA is TGTGCCAGCAGCACAACAGGGGGGGGTACAGATACGCAGTATTTT.

This chain uses TRBV11-3 with TRBJ2-5, with D perhaps TRBD2 (6 bases). The CDR3 runs 13 residues. Germline V gene sequence: CDR1 SGHNT, CDR2 YENEEA. Trimming removed 5 bases at V and 2 bases at J, with 9 bases between. CDR3 region: CASSQGTQETQYF. The DNA for the CDR3 is TGTGCCAGCAGCCAAGGGACTCAAGAGACCCAGTACTTC.

This clone was recorded once. The germline gene is not matched at one end of the junction; a read error may be the cause. The rearrangement joins TRBV2 to TRBJ2-7; 10 bases align to TRBD2. This CDR3 is 15 amino acids long. CDR1 is SNHLY, CDR2 FYNNEI, per germline. Here the CDR3 DNA reads TGTGCCAGCCACCAAGACGGACTAGCGGATTACGCGCAGTACTTC. This translates into CASHQDGLADYAQYF.

This clone came up once. The genes are TRBV5-1 and TRBJ2-2; 14 bases align to TRBD2. The CDR3 has 17 residues. Per the germline V gene, CDR1 is SGHRS and CDR2 is YFSETQ. The V gene end was trimmed by 5 bases and the J gene end by 2 bases; junction bases not matched to a gene: 5. CDR3 amino acids: CASRQTSGRANTGELFF. The CDR3 bases are TGCGCCAGCAGACAGACTAGCGGGAGGGCCAACACCGGGGAGCTGTTTTTT.

The chain has TRBV18 and TRBJ1-2; 8 bases match TRBD1. Germline loops: CDR1 KGHSH, CDR2 LQKENI. This CDR3 contains 14 residues. V lost 2 bases to trimming and J lost 7 bases; unmatched junction nucleotides: 6. CDR3 DNA sequence: TGTGCCAGCTCACCAACGGACAGGGACATTGGCTACACCTTC. It codes for CASSPTDRDIGYTF.

This clone was seen only a few times. J is TRBJ2-5 and V is TRBV18; 7 nucleotides line up with TRBD1. The CDR3 runs to 13 residues. Germline V gene lookup returns CDR1 KGHSH and CDR2 LQKENI. V dropped 4 bases and J dropped 5; count of bases not matched to a gene: 4. CDR3 amino acids: CASSRGQEETQYF. The CDR3 bases are TGTGCCAGCTCACGTGGACAGGAGGAGACCCAGTACTTC.

CDR3 protein: CASNPEGAGYGYTF. The DNA of the CDR3 is TGTGCCAGCAACCCCGAGGGGGCGGGCTATGGCTACACCTTC. This chain uses TRBV9 with TRBJ1-2, with 7 bases matching TRBD1. The CDR3 is made up of 14 amino acids. Germline V CDR1 and CDR2: SGDLS, YYNGEE. With 6 bases clipped from V and 4 bases from J, the junction kept 9 bases outside the gene matches.

The chain couples TRBV3-1 (or the pseudogene TRBV3-2) to TRBJ1-2, with D perhaps matching TRBD1 (5 bases). V lost 7 bases to trimming and J lost 6 bases, with 15 bases between them. This CDR3 comprises 13 residues. Germline V lookup: CDR1 LGHDT, CDR2 YNNKEL (reference sequence). CDR3 sequence reads: CASNHQKGDGYTF. For the CDR3, the DNA is TGTGCCAGCAACCACCAGAAAGGGGATGGCTACACCTTC.

The CDR3 bases are TGTGCCAGCAGCCAAGGACTTACCTACAATGAGCAGTTCTTC. Its protein product is CASSQGLTYNEQFF. The J gene is TRBJ2-1, the V gene TRBV4-2; D not certain. Trimming removed 1 base from V and 2 bases from J, with 6 bases in between. Germline V gene sequence: CDR1 LGHNA, CDR2 YNFKEQ. The CDR3 spans 14 residues.

The chain has TRBV5-4 and TRBJ2-2; 9 bases line up with TRBD1. CDR3 length: 16 amino acids. J gave up 6 bases and V 9 bases, and 15 bases lay outside the gene matches. The germline V gene has CDR1 SGHNT and CDR2 YYREEE (reference sequence). CDR3 nucleotides: TGTGCCACCGGGACAGGGAACTTTTATGCGGCCGGGGAGCTGTTTTTT. Encoded protein: CATGTGNFYAAGELFF.

V is TRBV21-1 and J is TRBJ2-7; the DNA was not used to check the table's D call, TRBD2. TRBV21-1 counts as a pseudogene. The CDR3 spans 17 residues. This CDR3 reads CASSKGTSGGASYEQYF. For the CDR3, the DNA is TGTGCCAGCAGCAAAGGGACCAGCGGAGGGGCCTCCTACGAGCAGTACTTC.

The chain carries TRBV28 and TRBJ1-2, with D hard to call. The germline CDR1 and CDR2 sequences are MDHEN and SYDVKM. This CDR3 is 15 amino acids long. Trimming removed 5 bases at V and 4 bases at J, with 17 bases between. CDR3 DNA: TGTGCCAGCAGTCCGGGAGAAGCTCGTCTCTATGGCTACACCTTC. It yields the protein CASSPGEARLYGYTF.

This clone came up once. The chain couples TRBV6-6 to TRBJ2-6; a weak D match, TRBD1 (6 bases). The germline gives CDR1 MNHNY, CDR2 SVGAGI (reference sequence). The CDR3 has 15 amino acids. V was pared by 6 bases and J by 0 bases, with 9 bases between. The CDR3 DNA follows: TGTGCCAGCAGAACAGGGAACTCTGGGGCCAACGTCCTGACTTTC. Residues: CASRTGNSGANVLTF.

DNA for the CDR3: TGCGCCAGCAGCTTCGCCGGGGATAGCTCCTACAATGAGCAGTTCTTC. Translation gives CASSFAGDSSYNEQFF. The V gene is TRBV5-1, the J gene TRBJ2-1, with a tentative D call TRBD2 (5 bases). CDR1 and CDR2 from the germline V gene are SGHRS and YFSETQ. The V end was cut by 2 bases, the J end by 0 bases, with 12 bases between. CDR3 length equals 16 residues. The full variable domain, rest sourced from reference TRBV5-1 and TRBJ2-1, is KAGVTQTPRYLIKTRGQQVTLSCSPISGHRSVSWYQQTPGQGLQFLFEYFSETQRNKGNFPGRFSGRQFSNSRSEMNVSTLELGDSALYLCASSFAGDSSYNEQFFGPGTRLTVL.

The table lists this clone with a few counts. The chain couples TRBV2 to TRBJ2-7; D is unresolved. Germline V CDR1 and CDR2: SNHLY, FYNNEI. The V and J ends lost 2 bases and 2 bases respectively, with 4 bases between them. This CDR3 comprises 12 residues. DNA of the CDR3: TGTGCCAGCAGTGAATCCGCCTACGAGCAGTACTTC. It translates to CASSESAYEQYF.

The chain uses TRBV12-3 or TRBV12-4 and TRBJ2-3; D not certain. V gave up 2 bases and J gave up 6 bases, with 6 bases separating them. The CDR3 has 12 amino acids. The CDR3 nucleotides read TGTGCCAGCAGTTTAATTGAGGATACGCAGTATTTT. Its translation: CASSLIEDTQYF.

The gene calls are TRBV6-1 and TRBJ2-3; no definite D call. Germline V gene data show CDR1 as MNHNS and CDR2 as SASEGT. Trimming pared 2 bases from V and 11 bases from J, leaving 14 bases between. The CDR3 contains 13 residues. The CDR3 nucleotides read TGTGCCAGCAGTGAACAGGCCTACCGTGGGCAGTATTTT. Its protein product is CASSEQAYRGQYF.

The CDR3 loop is CAWSQGSNYGYTF. The CDR3 DNA follows: TGTGCCTGGAGCCAGGGATCTAACTATGGCTACACCTTC. This chain links TRBV30 with TRBJ1-2, with D perhaps matching TRBD1 (5 bases). Germline CDR1 and CDR2: GTSNPN and SVGIG (reference sequence). The CDR3 has 13 amino acids. Trimming cost V 3 bases and J 0 bases, with 8 bases left between them.

The chain has TRBV5-1 and TRBJ2-3, with D possibly TRBD1 on 5 matching bases. With 1 base removed from V and 2 bases from J, the gap between germline ends came to 14 bases. The CDR3 totals 16 residues. Germline lookup yields CDR1 SGHRS and CDR2 YFSETQ. CDR3 amino acids: CASSLQGALSTDTQYF. CDR3 sequence (DNA): TGCGCCAGCAGCTTGCAAGGGGCCCTGTCCACAGATACGCAGTATTTT. Together with reference TRBV5-1 and TRBJ2-3, the CDR3 gives the full variable domain: KAGVTQTPRYLIKTRGQQVTLSCSPISGHRSVSWYQQTPGQGLQFLFEYFSETQRNKGNFPGRFSGRQFSNSRSEMNVSTLELGDSALYLCASSLQGALSTDTQYFGPGTRLTVL.

This chain uses TRBV27 with TRBJ2-1; 10 bases are shared with TRBD2. Germline V lookup: CDR1 MNHEY, CDR2 SMNVEV (reference sequence). Unmatched junction bases numbered 11, after V lost 4 bases and J lost 8 bases. The CDR3 runs 16 residues. CDR3 residues: CASSSERAGGPDEQFF. As DNA, the CDR3 is TGTGCCAGCAGTTCCGAGAGAGCGGGGGGGCCAGATGAGCAGTTCTTC.

The rearrangement joins TRBV7-3 to TRBJ2-2, with TRBD2 identical over 14 bases. Trimming removed 5 bases from V and 6 bases from J; junction bases left unmatched: 2. The germline gives CDR1 SGHTA, CDR2 FQGTGA. CDR3 size: 15 residues. The CDR3, as DNA: TGTGCCAGCAGCACGGGACTAGCGGGAGCCGGGGAGCTGTTTTTT. It is translated as CASSTGLAGAGELFF.

The chain carries TRBV13 and TRBJ1-3, with D possibly being TRBD1 (6 bases). The CDR3 runs 17 residues. V lost 1 base and J 2 bases, leaving 15 bases between the germline ends. The germline CDR1 and CDR2 sequences are PRHDT and FYEKMQ (reference sequence). Written as DNA, the CDR3 is TGTGCCAGCAGCTTAGCCCAAGGGGGTGGAACTGGAAACACCATATATTTT. Amino acid sequence: CASSLAQGGGTGNTIYF.